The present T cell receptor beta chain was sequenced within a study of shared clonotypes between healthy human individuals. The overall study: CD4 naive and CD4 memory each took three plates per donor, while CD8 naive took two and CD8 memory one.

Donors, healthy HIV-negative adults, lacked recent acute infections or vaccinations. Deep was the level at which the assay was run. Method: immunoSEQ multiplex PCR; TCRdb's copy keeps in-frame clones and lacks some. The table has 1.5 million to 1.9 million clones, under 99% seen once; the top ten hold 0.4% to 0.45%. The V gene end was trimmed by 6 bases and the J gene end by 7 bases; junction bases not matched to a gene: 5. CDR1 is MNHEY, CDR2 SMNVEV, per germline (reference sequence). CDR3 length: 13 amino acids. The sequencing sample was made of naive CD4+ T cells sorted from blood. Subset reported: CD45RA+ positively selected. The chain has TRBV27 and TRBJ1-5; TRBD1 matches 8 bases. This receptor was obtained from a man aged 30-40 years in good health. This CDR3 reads CASSQYRGQPQHF. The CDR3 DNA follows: TGTGCCAGCAGCCAATACAGGGGGCAGCCCCAGCATTTT.